The 19 T cell receptor beta chains reported below all come from one sample, sequenced in a study of long-term antiretroviral therapy in people with HIV. This was the immunoSEQ v3.0 assay at survey level. The data were produced by immunoSEQ multiplex PCR, yet TCRdb's version contains in-frame clones alone and is incomplete. The sample shows under 50,000 clones, roughly 85% of them seen only once. The specimen was unsorted PBMCs, collected 3.1 years after starting antiretroviral therapy. These receptors all stem from a woman between 50 and 59 years old with HIV.

This chain uses TRBV27 with TRBJ2-2; 7 positions match TRBD1. V dropped 1 base and J dropped 4; count of bases not matched to a gene: 6. Germline CDR1 is MNHEY and CDR2 is SMNVEV (reference sequence). CDR3 length equals 16 residues. The CDR3 is CASSLLKTGLTGELFF. CDR3 DNA sequence: TGTGCCAGCAGTTTATTAAAGACAGGGCTCACCGGGGAGCTGTTTTTT.

CDR3 in amino acids: CAVGRGYQPQHF. The CDR3 DNA reads as TGTGCAGTCGGAAGGGGATATCAGCCCCAGCATTTT. The chain links TRBV30 to TRBJ1-5; D possibly corresponds to TRBD1 (5 bases). The germline V gene has CDR1 GTSNPN and CDR2 SVGIG (reference sequence). The CDR3 is 12 residues long.

This chain connects TRBV11-2 to TRBJ2-1; D is uncertain. The CDR3 has 15 residues. Per germline, CDR1 SGHAT and CDR2 FQNNGV. Trimming took off 3 bases at V and 0 bases at J, with 9 bases between the two ends. The CDR3 region has the DNA TGTGCCAGCAGCTTCATGGAGAGCTCCTACAATGAGCAGTTCTTC. Protein product: CASSFMESSYNEQFF.

The chain uses TRBV4-2 and TRBJ2-7; possible D gene TRBD2, 5 bases. Germline V lookup: CDR1 LGHNA, CDR2 YNFKEQ. V shed 1 base and J shed 6 bases, with 10 bases lying between them. This CDR3 comprises 13 residues. The CDR3 reads CASSQVLGAEQYF. The DNA of the CDR3 is TGTGCCAGCAGCCAAGTTCTGGGAGCCGAGCAGTACTTC.

This clone was recorded a few times. The V call is TRBV19, the J call TRBJ1-5, with TRBD1 matching over 7 bases. Germline loops: CDR1 LNHDA, CDR2 SQIVND (reference sequence). There are 17 residues in the CDR3. The V gene end was trimmed by 5 bases and the J gene end by 0 bases; junction bases not matched to a gene: 10. In nucleotides, the CDR3 is TGTGCCAGTAGTGGGGAGGACAGGCGATATAGCAATCAGCCCCAGCATTTT. Translation: CASSGEDRRYSNQPQHF.

The table lists this clone with a few counts. The chain joins TRBV7-2 to TRBJ1-1, with TRBD1 as a possible D gene (5 bases). V was pared by 0 bases and J by 2 bases, with 10 bases between. CDR3 length: 15 residues. Looked up from germline, CDR1 is SGHTA and CDR2 is FQGNSA. Written as DNA, the CDR3 is TGTGCCAGCAGCTTAGCGGCAGGGTCCAACACTGAAGCTTTCTTT. Its translation: CASSLAAGSNTEAFF.

The gene calls are TRBV5-6 and TRBJ1-1; 9 bases are a match to TRBD1. J gave up 4 bases and V 2 bases, and 3 bases lay outside the gene matches. CDR3 length equals 14 residues. Looked up from germline, CDR1 is SGHDT and CDR2 is YYEEEE. The CDR3 bases are TGTGCCAGCAGCTTCACAGGGGGCGCCACTGAAGCTTTCTTT. It encodes CASSFTGGATEAFF.

The chain combines TRBV4-1 with TRBJ1-2; no firm D call. This CDR3 has 13 residues. Looked up from germline, CDR1 is MGHRA and CDR2 is YSYEKL. The germline V and J ends were trimmed by 0 bases and 4 bases, with 6 bases remaining between them. The CDR3: CASSQDTAYGYTF. CDR3 in DNA: TGCGCCAGCAGCCAAGATACGGCCTATGGCTACACCTTC.

V and J are TRBV6-5 and TRBJ2-1; 10 bases match TRBD2. This CDR3 is built from 15 residues. Germline V lookup: CDR1 MNHEY, CDR2 SVGAGI. With V trimmed by 7 bases and J by 4 bases, 7 bases remained unmatched. This CDR3 reads CASTPLAGDYNEQFF. CDR3 nucleotides: TGTGCCAGCACACCCCTAGCGGGGGATTACAATGAGCAGTTCTTC.

The rearrangement uses TRBV2 and TRBJ1-6; D uncertain. V was trimmed by 4 bases and J by 5 bases, leaving 9 bases between them. Germline lookup yields CDR1 SNHLY and CDR2 FYNNEI. CDR3 size: 14 residues. The CDR3 region is CASSGQTNNSPLHF. The CDR3 DNA sequence: TGTGCCAGCAGTGGTCAGACTAATAATTCACCCCTCCACTTT.

The genes are TRBV29-1 and TRBJ2-5; D is possibly TRBD1 (6 bases). This CDR3 spans 13 amino acids. The V and J ends lost 5 bases and 5 bases respectively, with 15 bases between them. The germline V gene has CDR1 SQVTM and CDR2 ANQGSEA. CDR3 amino acids: CSVQQGFGETQYF. CDR3 sequence (DNA): TGCAGCGTTCAACAGGGTTTCGGGGAGACCCAGTACTTC.

This clone came up once. The chain links TRBV6-1 to TRBJ1-6; D remains ambiguous. The CDR3 is 15 amino acids. The germline gives CDR1 MNHNS, CDR2 SASEGT. V was shortened by 10 bases and J by 0 bases, with 13 bases between the two germline ends. CDR3 sequence reads: CATSPESSYNSPLHF. The CDR3 DNA reads as TGTGCCACCTCACCCGAGAGCTCCTATAATTCACCCCTCCACTTT.

Worth noting for this clone: Germline is not matched at one junction end, which may reflect a read error. The chain employs TRBV6-4 and TRBJ1-2; no reliable D call. The CDR3 is 13 residues long. The germline gives CDR1 MRHNA, CDR2 SNTAGT. CDR3 nucleotide sequence: TGTGCCAGCAGTAGAAATACCGGGCTCCAGAAGGTCTTC. Its translation is CASSRNTGLQKVF.

The rearrangement joins TRBV5-1 to TRBJ2-7; 12 bases agree with TRBD1. This CDR3 region has 19 residues. Unmatched junction bases numbered 14, after V lost 0 bases and J lost 4 bases. Germline assignment: CDR1 SGHRS and CDR2 YFSETQ. The CDR3 region is CASSLDSRSPGQGAYEQYF. The CDR3 DNA reads as TGCGCCAGCAGCTTGGACTCCCGTTCCCCGGGACAGGGGGCTTACGAGCAGTACTTC.

This clone was observed a few times. The chain uses TRBV4-2 and TRBJ1-2; TRBD1 might be the D (5 bases). Germline lookup yields CDR1 LGHNA and CDR2 YNFKEQ. This CDR3 comprises 16 residues. Trimming took off 0 bases at V and 5 bases at J, with 16 bases between the two ends. The DNA of the CDR3 is TGTGCCAGCAGCCAAGATCATCAGGGCGCGATTTATGGCTACACCTTC. Its translation: CASSQDHQGAIYGYTF.

CDR3 sequence (DNA): TGCGCCAGCAGCTTGGAAGGGACGTCTCTTCGCACTGAAGCTTTCTTT. Translation gives CASSLEGTSLRTEAFF. This rearrangement joins TRBV5-1 to TRBJ1-1; possible D gene TRBD1, 5 bases. Germline CDR1 reads SGHRS; CDR2 reads YFSETQ. The ends were cut back, 0 bases at V and 4 bases at J, with 16 bases in the middle. CDR3 size: 16 residues. Full variable domain (rest looked up from reference TRBV5-1 and TRBJ1-1): KAGVTQTPRYLIKTRGQQVTLSCSPISGHRSVSWYQQTPGQGLQFLFEYFSETQRNKGNFPGRFSGRQFSNSRSEMNVSTLELGDSALYLCASSLEGTSLRTEAFFGQGTRLTVV.

The chain recombines TRBV30 with TRBJ1-1; TRBD1 might be the D (6 bases). V was trimmed by 0 bases and J by 3 bases, leaving 14 bases between them. This CDR3 has 15 residues. Germline CDR1 and CDR2: GTSNPN and SVGIG (reference sequence). The CDR3 coding sequence is TGTGCCTGGAGTGTAGGTGGGGGCAGAGACACTGAAGCTTTCTTT. Amino acid sequence: CAWSVGGGRDTEAFF.

This clone was counted between two and nine times. This chain links TRBV4-1 with TRBJ2-7; the match to TRBD1 covers 11 bases. Germline V gene data show CDR1 as MGHRA and CDR2 as YSYEKL. V shed 1 base, J shed 6 bases, and the junction held 2 bases outside the gene matches. There are 14 residues in the CDR3. CDR3 nucleotide sequence: TGCGCCAGCAGCCAAGTGGGACAGGGGGGCGAGCAGTACTTC. Translation: CASSQVGQGGEQYF.

The chain links TRBV7-9 to TRBJ1-3; 7 bases agree with TRBD1. The V gene's germline CDR1 is SEHNR and CDR2 FQNEAQ (reference sequence). The CDR3 is 16 residues long. Trimming cost V 5 bases and J 1 base; bases outside gene matches: 8. In DNA, the CDR3 is TGTGCCAGCAGCGACTACACAGGGGAATCTGGAAACACCATATATTTT. Its protein product is CASSDYTGESGNTIYF. The full variable domain, its missing parts supplied by reference TRBV7-9 and TRBJ1-3, is DTGVSQNPRHKITKRGQNVTFRCDPISEHNRLYWYRQTLGQGPEFLTYFQNEAQLEKSRLLSDRFSAERPKGSFSTLEIQRTEQGDSAMYLCASSDYTGESGNTIYFGEGSWLTVV.